This TCR beta chain was profiled in a study of blood T cell repertoires in COVID-19. Study summary: Spain, Italy and the United States supplied samples that represented acute and convalescent COVID-19. PBMCs, B-cell-depleted T cells, or T cells provided the cDNA or gDNA that made up the material.

V dropped 6 bases and J dropped 2; count of bases not matched to a gene: 2. The germline gives CDR1 SNHLY, CDR2 FYNNEI. The CDR3 spans 13 residues. How the authors handled the data: Estimated nucleated cell counts came from reference gene primer amplification. The repertoire was sequenced with immunoSEQ multiplex PCR; TCRdb's copy has only in-frame clones and lacks some. Clone size and V and J calls were adopted from that table, with D and trimming inferred from the DNA. The data contain about 94,000 clones, roughly 86% of them singletons. The specimen sequenced was peripheral blood. This TCR was sampled from a human donor with acute or convalescent COVID-19. The donor label of this sample is uncertain. The V gene is TRBV2, the J gene TRBJ2-3; 7 bases match TRBD2. CDR3: CASSRDYTDTQYF. In DNA form, the CDR3 reads TGTGCCAGCAGCCGGGACTACACAGATACGCAGTATTTT.